The rows below give T cell receptor beta chains drawn from one sample of a study of blood T cell repertoires in COVID-19. The assay was immunoSEQ multiplex PCR, and TCRdb's table has in-frame clones only and misses some. The table lists about 280,000 clones, under 90% of them singletons. Material for sequencing was PBMCs or T cells enriched from blood (not recorded which). These receptors were obtained from a woman aged 55-75 years who had recovered from COVID-19. Each CDR3 is given with its conserved first and last residue. The D gene is left open where the match is weak. Clone size is not always given. Where it is, it says once, few, many or a class for expanded clones.

J: TRBJ2-1
size: NA
V: TRBV2
D: NA
CDR3: CASRRVAGVNEQFF
DNA: TGTGCCAGCAGAAGGGTTGCGGGCGTCAATGAGCAGTTCTTC

J: TRBJ2-3
size: NA
V: TRBV7-3
D: TRBD2
CDR3: CASSAVGGSDTQYF
DNA: TGTGCCAGCAGCGCCGTGGGGGGGTCTGATACGCAGTATTTT

J: TRBJ1-1
size: NA
V: TRBV4-1
D: NA
CDR3: CASSQGHSMNTEAFF
DNA: TGCGCCAGCAGCCAAGGTCACAGCATGAACACTGAAGCTTTCTTT

J: TRBJ2-2
size: NA
V: TRBV5-1
D: NA
CDR3: CASSLAQGRAGELFF
DNA: TGCGCCAGCAGCTTGGCACAGGGTCGCGCCGGGGAGCTGTTTTTT

J: TRBJ1-2
size: NA
V: TRBV7-9
D: TRBD1
CDR3: CASIGTGNYGYTF
DNA: TGTGCCAGCATCGGGACAGGGAACTATGGCTACACCTTC

J: TRBJ2-7
size: NA
V: TRBV7-9
D: TRBD2
CDR3: CASSSPGGSNLYEQYF
DNA: TGTGCCAGCAGTTCTCCCGGCGGGAGTAACCTCTACGAGCAGTACTTC

J: TRBJ2-3
size: NA
V: TRBV28
D: NA
CDR3: CASRPQGNADTQYF
DNA: TGTGCCAGCAGGCCTCAGGGGAACGCAGATACGCAGTATTTT

J: TRBJ2-2
size: few
V: TRBV7-2
D: NA
CDR3: CASSLDFDSGNTGELFF
DNA: TGTGCCAGCAGCTTAGACTTCGATAGCGGGAACACCGGGGAGCTGTTTTTT

J: TRBJ2-2
size: once
V: TRBV5-1
D: NA
CDR3: CASSKDPGTGELFF
DNA: TGCGCCAGCAGCAAGGATCCGGGGACCGGGGAGCTGTTTTTT

J: TRBJ2-3
size: NA
V: TRBV2
D: TRBD1
CDR3: CAGKKTGGLTDTQYF
DNA: TGTGCCGGTAAAAAGACAGGGGGCCTCACAGATACGCAGTATTTT

J: TRBJ2-3
size: NA
V: TRBV29-1
D: NA
CDR3: CSVEDRRESTDTQYF
DNA: TGCAGCGTTGAAGATCGGAGGGAAAGCACAGATACGCAGTATTTT

J: TRBJ2-3
size: NA
V: TRBV3-1/TRBV3-2
D: NA
CDR3: CASSQGLPTDTQYF
DNA: TGTGCCAGCAGCCAAGGACTACCCACAGATACGCAGTATTTT

J: TRBJ2-1
size: NA
V: TRBV11-3
D: NA
CDR3: CASSLDLQRSEQFF
DNA: TGTGCCAGCAGCTTAGATCTGCAGCGGAGCGAGCAGTTCTTC

J: TRBJ2-7
size: NA
V: TRBV10-3
D: NA
CDR3: CAISEAGQTYEQYF
DNA: TGTGCCATCAGTGAGGCGGGACAGACCTACGAGCAGTACTTC

J: TRBJ2-1
size: NA
V: TRBV14
D: NA
CDR3: CASSQVGLADEQFF
DNA: TGTGCCAGCAGCCAAGTTGGTCTAGCCGATGAGCAGTTCTTC

J: TRBJ2-3
size: once
V: TRBV28
D: TRBD1
CDR3: CASSTQGADTQYF
DNA: TGTGCCAGCAGTACACAGGGGGCAGATACGCAGTATTTT

J: TRBJ1-4
size: NA
V: TRBV30
D: TRBD1
CDR3: CAWSVPGQGAEKLFF
DNA: TGTGCCTGGAGTGTACCGGGACAGGGGGCTGAAAAACTGTTTTTT

J: TRBJ1-4
size: NA
V: TRBV2
D: NA
CDR3: CASSDPAGEKLFF
DNA: TGTGCCAGCAGTGACCCAGCAGGTGAAAAACTGTTTTTT

J: TRBJ2-4
size: NA
V: TRBV19
D: NA
CDR3: CASSIAGYKNIQYF
DNA: TGTGCCAGTAGTATAGCAGGGTACAAAAACATTCAGTACTTC

J: TRBJ2-1
size: NA
V: TRBV11-1
D: TRBD2
CDR3: CASSYSGGGFNEQFF
DNA: TGTGCCAGCAGCTATAGCGGGGGGGGCTTCAATGAGCAGTTCTTC

J: TRBJ2-7
size: NA
V: TRBV21-1
D: NA
CDR3: CASIGRPEFPYEQYF
DNA: TGTGCCAGCATCGGAAGGCCGGAGTTCCCCTACGAGCAGTACTTC

J: TRBJ1-2
size: NA
V: TRBV7-2
D: NA
CDR3: CASSLSRAAGKQDTF
DNA: TGTGCCAGCAGCCTCTCCAGGGCAGCAGGGAAACAGGACACCTTC

J: TRBJ1-1
size: NA
V: TRBV29-1
D: NA
CDR3: CSATGSPLRAFF
DNA: TGCAGCGCCACAGGGAGTCCATTAAGGGCTTTCTTT

J: TRBJ1-1
size: NA
V: TRBV3-1/TRBV3-2
D: NA
CDR3: CASSRRGVAEAFF
DNA: TGTGCCAGCAGCCGGAGGGGAGTCGCTGAAGCTTTCTTT

J: TRBJ2-5
size: NA
V: TRBV5-1
D: TRBD2
CDR3: CASSWGAGGLGETQYF
DNA: TGCGCCAGCAGCTGGGGCGCGGGAGGATTGGGAGAGACCCAGTACTTC

J: TRBJ2-7
size: few
V: TRBV19
D: NA
CDR3: CASSRTVLSSYEQYF
DNA: TGTGCCAGTAGTAGGACAGTTCTATCTTCGTACGAGCAGTACTTC

J: TRBJ2-3
size: NA
V: TRBV7-3
D: TRBD2
CDR3: CASSSGLAGGQDTQYF
DNA: TGTGCCAGCAGCTCGGGACTAGCGGGGGGCCAAGATACGCAGTATTTT

J: TRBJ1-6
size: NA
V: TRBV19
D: NA
CDR3: CATRENIYYNSPLHF
DNA: TGTGCCACAAGGGAGAACATCTACTATAATTCACCCCTCCACTTT

J: TRBJ2-1
size: NA
V: TRBV5-1
D: NA
CDR3: CASSLSPGADEQFF
DNA: TGCGCCAGCAGCCTGAGCCCAGGGGCGGATGAGCAGTTCTTC

J: TRBJ2-1
size: NA
V: TRBV12-3/TRBV12-4
D: NA
CDR3: CASVNRRYNEQFF
DNA: TGTGCCAGCGTTAACAGGCGGTACAATGAGCAGTTCTTC

J: TRBJ1-5
size: NA
V: TRBV6-2/TRBV6-3
D: NA
CDR3: CASSTWGDNQPQHF
DNA: TGTGCCAGCAGTACCTGGGGGGATAATCAGCCCCAGCATTTT

J: TRBJ2-1
size: NA
V: TRBV24-1
D: TRBD2
CDR3: CATSVLTSGRQNEQFF
DNA: TGTGCCACCAGTGTTCTGACTAGCGGGAGGCAAAATGAGCAGTTCTTC

J: TRBJ2-1
size: NA
V: TRBV9
D: NA
CDR3: CASSPTTPFSYNEQFF
DNA: TGTGCCAGCAGCCCCACGACACCTTTCTCCTACAATGAGCAGTTCTTC

J: TRBJ1-4
size: NA
V: TRBV7-9
D: NA
CDR3: CASSLDREKLFF
DNA: TGTGCCAGCAGCTTAGATCGTGAAAAACTGTTTTTT

J: TRBJ2-1
size: NA
V: TRBV29-1
D: TRBD2
CDR3: CSVFTRTSGSRQFF
DNA: TGCAGCGTTTTCACAAGGACTAGCGGGAGTAGGCAGTTCTTC

J: TRBJ2-7
size: NA
V: TRBV4-2
D: NA
CDR3: CASSQESGSFGQYF
DNA: TGTGCCAGCAGCCAAGAATCCGGGAGCTTCGGGCAGTACTTC

J: TRBJ1-4
size: NA
V: TRBV30
D: NA
CDR3: CAWTRGGTNEKLFF
DNA: TGTGCCTGGACACGCGGGGGAACTAATGAAAAACTGTTTTTT

J: TRBJ2-5
size: NA
V: TRBV5-5
D: TRBD1
CDR3: CASSSSGGSETQYF
DNA: TGTGCCAGCAGCTCGTCAGGGGGCTCGGAGACCCAGTACTTC

J: TRBJ2-1
size: NA
V: TRBV5-4
D: NA
CDR3: CASSNKAEPYNEQFF
DNA: TGTGCCAGCAGCAACAAAGCGGAGCCATACAATGAGCAGTTCTTC

J: TRBJ2-1
size: once
V: TRBV11-3
D: TRBD2
CDR3: CASSGAGGFYNEQFF
DNA: TGTGCCAGCAGCGGCGCGGGAGGGTTCTACAATGAGCAGTTCTTC

J: TRBJ2-3
size: NA
V: TRBV3-1/TRBV3-2
D: NA
CDR3: CASSPSERDTQYF
DNA: TGTGCCAGCAGCCCGAGCGAAAGGGATACGCAGTATTTT

J: TRBJ1-5
size: NA
V: TRBV28
D: NA
CDR3: CASSLKFGSNQPQHF
DNA: TGTGCCAGCAGTTTAAAGTTCGGTAGCAATCAGCCCCAGCATTTT

J: TRBJ1-1
size: few
V: TRBV12-3/TRBV12-4
D: NA
CDR3: CASTREDGQAPFF
DNA: TGTGCCAGCACCCGGGAGGACGGGCAGGCGCCTTTCTTT

J: TRBJ1-2
size: NA
V: TRBV12-3/TRBV12-4
D: NA
CDR3: CASSLGQDYGYTF
DNA: TGTGCCAGCAGTTTAGGGCAGGACTATGGCTACACCTTC

J: TRBJ1-1
size: NA
V: TRBV13
D: NA
CDR3: CASIKDSMNTEAFF
DNA: TGTGCCAGCATCAAGGACAGTATGAACACTGAAGCTTTCTTT

J: TRBJ1-6
size: NA
V: TRBV7-2
D: NA
CDR3: CASSLARVSLHF
DNA: TGTGCCAGCAGCTTAGCCAGGGTGTCCCTCCACTTT

J: TRBJ2-2
size: once
V: TRBV5-1
D: TRBD1
CDR3: CASSLAPGQGASGELFF
DNA: TGCGCCAGCAGCTTGGCCCCGGGACAGGGGGCTTCGGGGGAGCTGTTTTTT

J: TRBJ1-1
size: NA
V: TRBV10-3
D: TRBD1
CDR3: CAISEKWPGGNTEAFF
DNA: TGTGCCATCAGTGAGAAGTGGCCAGGGGGGAACACTGAAGCTTTCTTT

J: TRBJ2-3
size: NA
V: TRBV4-1
D: TRBD2
CDR3: CASSSGGGTDTQYF
DNA: TGCGCCAGCAGTAGCGGCGGGGGAACAGATACGCAGTATTTT

J: TRBJ1-6
size: once
V: TRBV5-1
D: NA
CDR3: CASSLEGQGYNSPLHF
DNA: TGCGCCAGCAGCTTGGAAGGGCAGGGGTATAATTCACCCCTCCACTTT